These 25 T cell receptor beta chains were all obtained from the same sample, sequenced in a study of T cells in localized non-small cell lung cancer. Profiled with immunoSEQ multiplex PCR; TCRdb holds only in-frame clones, not every one. The table lists 100,000 to 150,000 clones, approximately 88% of them singletons. The sample was peripheral blood, taken before any cancer treatment. The receptor set was obtained from a female donor over 55 with stage I lung adenocarcinoma.

The rearrangement joins TRBV27 to TRBJ1-5; 11 bases map to TRBD1. The CDR3 has 14 amino acids. The V gene end was trimmed by 6 bases and the J gene end by 7 bases; junction bases not matched to a gene: 5. Per the germline V gene, CDR1 is MNHEY and CDR2 is SMNVEV (reference sequence). CDR3 bases: TGTGCCAGCAGCAGGACAGGGGGCTGGCAGCCCCAGCATTTT. Protein product: CASSRTGGWQPQHF.

J is TRBJ1-4 and V is TRBV28, with no clear D. With 5 bases removed from V and 4 bases from J, the gap between germline ends came to 5 bases. The germline CDR1 and CDR2 sequences are MDHEN and SYDVKM. This CDR3 has 12 amino acids. CDR3 nucleotides: TGTGCCAGCAGTGACCGTAATGAAAAACTGTTTTTT. It translates to CASSDRNEKLFF.

CDR3 nucleotides: TGTGCCAGCAGCGTAGCGGCTAGCAACCTGAACAATGAGCAGTTCTTC. Translated, it gives CASSVAASNLNNEQFF. V gene TRBV9 combines with J gene TRBJ2-1, with D tentatively TRBD2 (5 bases). CDR1 SGDLS and CDR2 YYNGEE come from the germline V gene. This CDR3 comprises 16 residues. V was cut by 0 bases and J by 5 bases, with 15 bases left in between.

The chain joins TRBV11-3 to TRBJ1-1, with D hard to call. Germline CDR1 SGHNT, CDR2 YENEEA. The CDR3 length is 13 residues. The V end was cut by 3 bases, the J end by 2 bases, with 7 bases between. CDR3 amino acids: CASSFTPNTEAFF. Here the CDR3 DNA reads TGTGCCAGCAGCTTCACCCCTAACACTGAAGCTTTCTTT.

As DNA, the CDR3 is TGTGCCAGCAGCCCAGGACCGCACGCTGAAGCTTTCTTT. It translates to CASSPGPHAEAFF. The chain recombines TRBV5-4 with TRBJ1-1; no firm D call. Deletions cut 4 bases from V and 6 bases from J, with 13 bases between. Germline V gene data show CDR1 as SGHNT and CDR2 as YYREEE (reference sequence). This CDR3 contains 13 residues.

The chain carries TRBV5-4 and TRBJ2-3; tentative D call: TRBD2 (6 bases). The germline CDR1 and CDR2 sequences are SGHNT and YYREEE (reference sequence). The ends were cut back, 4 bases at V and 2 bases at J, with 17 bases in the middle. The CDR3 is made up of 16 amino acids. The CDR3 protein is CASSRGWTRDTDTQYF. CDR3 coding DNA: TGTGCCAGCAGCCGGGGGTGGACCCGAGACACAGATACGCAGTATTTT.

The chain is built from TRBV11-2 and TRBJ2-2, with TRBD1 matching over 10 bases. The germline gives CDR1 SGHAT, CDR2 FQNNGV. V shed 5 bases, J shed 2 bases, and the junction held 8 bases outside the gene matches. This CDR3 comprises 17 residues. This CDR3 is CASSRPGQGSNTGELFF. CDR3 DNA sequence: TGTGCCAGCAGCCGACCGGGACAGGGGTCAAACACCGGGGAGCTGTTTTTT.

The V call is TRBV28, the J call TRBJ2-5; D ambiguous. The ends were cut back, 5 bases at V and 2 bases at J, with 12 bases in the middle. The germline V gene encodes CDR1 MDHEN and CDR2 SYDVKM. This CDR3 is built from 14 residues. DNA of the CDR3: TGTGCCAGCAGTATGGACGGGCGGCAAGAGACCCAGTACTTC. Translated, it gives CASSMDGRQETQYF.

V and J are TRBV9 and TRBJ2-1; D remains ambiguous. The V gene's germline CDR1 is SGDLS and CDR2 YYNGEE. The V and J ends lost 4 bases and 6 bases respectively, with 11 bases between them. The CDR3 spans 13 residues. CDR3 protein: CASSPLGGNEQFF. The DNA of the CDR3 is TGTGCCAGCAGCCCTTTAGGTGGCAATGAGCAGTTCTTC.

V and J are TRBV27 and TRBJ1-3, with TRBD1 matching 7 bases. The CDR3 totals 18 residues. In germline, CDR1 is MNHEY, CDR2 SMNVEV (reference sequence). V lost 2 bases and J lost 0; bases outside the gene matches: 10. CDR3 in amino acids: CASSLNIGGLSSGNTIYF. The DNA of the CDR3 is TGTGCCAGCAGTTTAAACATAGGGGGCTTGAGCTCTGGAAACACCATATATTTT.

This chain uses TRBV28 with TRBJ1-2, with 11 positions matching TRBD1. Trimming at V came to 7 bases and at J to 3 bases, leaving 7 bases not matched to a gene. This CDR3 has 15 residues. Germline CDR1 reads MDHEN; CDR2 reads SYDVKM. CDR3 residues: CASTRPGQGDYGYTF. The CDR3 coding sequence is TGTGCCAGCACCCGACCGGGACAGGGGGACTATGGCTACACCTTC.

J is TRBJ2-3 and V is TRBV20-1, with TRBD2 as a possible D gene (6 bases). Germline loops: CDR1 DFQATT, CDR2 SNEGSKA (reference sequence). CDR3 length: 11 residues. Trimming removed 1 base at V and 13 bases at J, with 12 bases between. The CDR3 sequence: CSARAGSGEYF. Written as DNA, the CDR3 is TGCAGTGCTAGAGCCGGATCGGGAGAGTATTTT.

V is TRBV7-2 and J is TRBJ2-1; 14 nucleotides line up with TRBD2. From germline, CDR1 is SGHTA and CDR2 FQGNSA. The CDR3 sequence is 15 residues long. The ends lost 5 bases at V and 9 bases at J; junction bases unmatched: 6. The CDR3 DNA follows: TGTGCCAGCAGCCAGACTAGCGGGAGGGCCTCTGAGCAGTTCTTC. It encodes CASSQTSGRASEQFF.

This clone was observed a single time. The CDR3 DNA follows: TGTGCCAGCAGTGTACAGGGGAGGGCGGCTAATGAAAAACTGTTTTTT. This encodes CASSVQGRAANEKLFF. The chain carries TRBV28 and TRBJ1-4; 7 bases are shared with TRBD1. The CDR3 runs to 16 residues. After removal of 5 bases from V and 3 bases from J, the junction contained 9 bases not matched to a gene. CDR1 is MDHEN, CDR2 SYDVKM, per germline.

The rearrangement joins TRBV18 to TRBJ1-1, with TRBD1 identical over 9 bases. V gave up 6 bases and J gave up 11 bases; unmatched junction bases: 4. Germline CDR1 reads KGHSH; CDR2 reads LQKENI. This CDR3 comprises 11 residues. DNA of the CDR3: TGTGCCAGCTCGCTGACAGGGGGGGCTTTCTTT. It encodes CASSLTGGAFF.

The gene calls are TRBV6-5 and TRBJ2-2; a weak D match, TRBD1 (5 bases). V was pared by 6 bases and J by 2 bases, with 13 bases between. Germline V gene lookup returns CDR1 MNHEY and CDR2 SVGAGI. The CDR3 contains 15 residues. Written as DNA, the CDR3 is TGTGCCAGCAGGCCACCAGGGCTAAACACCGGGGAGCTGTTTTTT. It translates to CASRPPGLNTGELFF.

The chain employs TRBV11-3 and TRBJ2-3, with D perhaps TRBD1 (5 bases). CDR1 and CDR2 (germline): SGHNT, YENEEA. The CDR3 runs to 13 residues. V lost 1 base and J 3 bases, leaving 5 bases between the germline ends. In DNA, the CDR3 is TGTGCCAGCAGCTTAGCAGGGACAGATACGCAGTATTTT. Amino acid sequence: CASSLAGTDTQYF.

In this sample, this clone turned up once. J is TRBJ2-2 and V is TRBV10-3; possible D gene TRBD2, 6 bases. The germline CDR1 and CDR2 sequences are ENHRY and SYGVKD. This CDR3 comprises 13 residues. V was clipped by 8 bases and J by 5 bases, with 12 bases between them. CDR3: CAIGPGGTGELFF. The CDR3 DNA follows: TGTGCCATCGGCCCTGGAGGGACCGGGGAGCTGTTTTTT.

The chain is built from TRBV28 and TRBJ1-1; no clear D gene. With 2 bases removed from V and 4 bases from J, the gap between germline ends came to 11 bases. The CDR3 covers 14 residues. Germline V gene lookup returns CDR1 MDHEN and CDR2 SYDVKM. As DNA, the CDR3 is TGTGCCAGCAGTTTAAATACAGTGGCCACTGAAGCTTTCTTT. Its protein product is CASSLNTVATEAFF.

The chain combines TRBV10-3 with TRBJ2-2, with D maybe TRBD1 (6 bases). The CDR3 length is 14 residues. With 6 bases removed from V and 1 base from J, the gap between germline ends came to 9 bases. CDR1 and CDR2 from the germline V gene are ENHRY and SYGVKD. The CDR3 loop is CAISWGQNTGELFF. The CDR3 DNA is TGTGCCATCAGCTGGGGACAGAACACCGGGGAGCTGTTTTTT.

This clone was recorded only once. This chain joins TRBV4-2 and TRBJ2-7, with D tentatively TRBD1 (6 bases). This CDR3 is 14 amino acids long. Germline CDR1 LGHNA, CDR2 YNFKEQ. With 4 bases removed from V and 3 bases from J, the gap between germline ends came to 13 bases. CDR3 residues: CASSPLRTDYEQYF. CDR3 sequence (DNA): TGTGCCAGCAGCCCCCTGCGGACAGACTACGAGCAGTACTTC.

The V call is TRBV14, the J call TRBJ1-4; no clear D gene. Looked up from germline, CDR1 is SGHDN and CDR2 is FVKESK. V shed 0 bases and J shed 4 bases, with 9 bases lying between them. The CDR3 totals 15 residues. DNA for the CDR3: TGTGCCAGCAGCCAAGATAAGGGCGGTAATGAAAAACTGTTTTTT. It codes for CASSQDKGGNEKLFF.

The chain couples TRBV6-5 to TRBJ2-7; the match to TRBD1 covers 9 bases. This CDR3 comprises 13 residues. Trimming cost V 5 bases and J 4 bases; bases outside gene matches: 3. CDR1 is MNHEY, CDR2 SVGAGI, per germline. The CDR3 DNA sequence: TGTGCCAGCAGTAACAGGGGGCCTTACGAGCAGTACTTC. Its translation is CASSNRGPYEQYF.

In this sample, this clone turned up a few times. The chain is built from TRBV11-2 and TRBJ1-1; D unclear. This CDR3 is 13 amino acids long. The V end lost 5 bases, the J end lost 1 base, and 8 bases lay between the germline ends. Germline loops: CDR1 SGHAT, CDR2 FQNNGV. The CDR3 sequence: CASSPDGNTEAFF. DNA for the CDR3: TGTGCCAGCAGCCCGGACGGGAACACTGAAGCTTTCTTT.

About this clone: At one end, the junction sequence differs from germline, possibly due to a read error. The chain has TRBV28 and TRBJ2-7; D is unclear. CDR3 length equals 14 residues. Germline V gene data show CDR1 as MDHEN and CDR2 as SYDVKM. As DNA, the CDR3 is TGTGCCAGCGGTTTTGGTACTCCCAGCAGGGAGCAGTACTTC. The encoded protein is CASGFGTPSREQYF.